Listed here are 24 T cell receptor beta chains from one sample, sequenced in a study of cytomegalovirus exposure and HLA in healthy donors. TCRdb's copy holds only in-frame clones and misses some; the assay was immunoSEQ multiplex PCR. Of some 140,000 clones listed, approximately 82% are singletons. The source material was PBMCs. The source of these receptors is a man aged 30 to 39 in good health and CMV-seropositive.

The gene calls are TRBV5-1 and TRBJ2-1, with D possibly being TRBD2 (6 bases). This CDR3 comprises 15 residues. CDR1 and CDR2 from the germline V gene are SGHRS and YFSETQ. Trimming took 6 bases from V and 6 from J, leaving 19 bases between them. The CDR3 region has the DNA TGCGCCAGCACCCCATGGCCGGGAGAAACCAATGAGCAGTTCTTC. It codes for CASTPWPGETNEQFF.

The CDR3 region is CAWSRQANTGELFF. The CDR3 DNA reads TGTGCCTGGAGTCGACAGGCGAACACCGGGGAGCTGTTTTTT. The rearrangement joins TRBV30 to TRBJ2-2; possibly TRBD1 for D (6 bases). In germline, CDR1 is GTSNPN, CDR2 SVGIG (reference sequence). Trimming took off 2 bases at V and 0 bases at J, with 7 bases between the two ends. This CDR3 comprises 14 residues.

This clone was recorded a few times. The CDR3 nucleotides are TGTGCCAGCAGCTTAGTCTCTTCGTCGGAGACCCAGTACTTC. Protein sequence: CASSLVSSSETQYF. This chain joins TRBV7-2 and TRBJ2-5; D gene unclear. The germline V and J ends were trimmed by 1 base and 5 bases, with 11 bases remaining between them. Germline lookup yields CDR1 SGHTA and CDR2 FQGNSA. The CDR3 is 14 amino acids.

The V and J genes are TRBV5-1 and TRBJ2-3; TRBD2 aligns across 10 bases. Trimming took 4 bases from V and 14 from J; bases not matched to a gene: 16. CDR1 is SGHRS, CDR2 YFSETQ, per germline. The length of the CDR3 is 15 residues. The CDR3 loop reads CASSPGLADLDVRYF. The CDR3 DNA reads TGCGCCAGCAGCCCCGGACTAGCGGACCTTGACGTTCGGTATTTT.

The rearrangement links TRBV4-1 to TRBJ1-4, with D perhaps matching TRBD1 (6 bases). The V gene's germline CDR1 is MGHRA and CDR2 YSYEKL. The CDR3 has 15 residues. The V and J ends lost 4 bases and 3 bases respectively, with 12 bases between them. The CDR3 coding sequence is TGCGCCAGCAGCCGTTCCGGGACACCTAATGAAAAACTGTTTTTT. Its translation: CASSRSGTPNEKLFF.

This rearrangement joins TRBV6-5 to TRBJ1-2, with TRBD1 as a possible D gene (5 bases). Trimming left V 10 bases short and J 0 bases short, with 15 bases between. Per germline, CDR1 MNHEY and CDR2 SVGAGI. This CDR3 contains 14 residues. CDR3 sequence: CATSGGGANYGYTF. Here the CDR3 DNA reads TGTGCCACCTCCGGGGGGGGAGCTAACTATGGCTACACCTTC.

This clone occurred once. J is TRBJ1-2 and V is TRBV7-2, with a weak D call TRBD1 (6 bases). Per the germline V gene, CDR1 is SGHTA and CDR2 is FQGNSA. The CDR3 is made up of 18 amino acids. V shed 1 base and J shed 4 bases, with 22 bases lying between them. As DNA, the CDR3 is TGTGCCAGCAGCTTAGAATCTACAGGGTGGACCAAGGGCTATGGCTACACCTTC. It is translated as CASSLESTGWTKGYGYTF.

The table lists this clone with a few counts. V and J are TRBV28 and TRBJ1-5; 7 nucleotides match TRBD1. The germline V gene has CDR1 MDHEN and CDR2 SYDVKM. This CDR3 has 16 residues. The junction had 10 bases not matched to a gene; V was cut back by 5 bases and J by 3 bases. The CDR3 loop is CASSLQGFGDNQPQHF. The CDR3 region has the DNA TGTGCCAGCAGTCTACAGGGGTTCGGGGACAATCAGCCCCAGCATTTT.

V usage is TRBV28 and J usage is TRBJ2-1, with 10 bases aligning to TRBD2. CDR1 is MDHEN, CDR2 SYDVKM, per germline. This CDR3 comprises 19 residues. The ends lost 6 bases at V and 5 bases at J; junction bases unmatched: 19. The CDR3 DNA reads TGTGCCAGCAGCGGGACGCTGGGACTAGCGCTCGGGGGGCACAATGAGCAGTTCTTC. Protein product: CASSGTLGLALGGHNEQFF.

The rearrangement uses TRBV10-2 and TRBJ2-6; possibly TRBD2 for D (5 bases). Germline loops: CDR1 WSHSY, CDR2 SAAADI. Trimming took 0 bases from V and 0 from J, leaving 9 bases between them. The CDR3 has 17 residues. CDR3 coding DNA: TGCGCCAGCAGTGAGTCGCGGGCGGGCTCTGGGGCCAACGTCCTGACTTTC. Its translation is CASSESRAGSGANVLTF.

The chain carries TRBV13 and TRBJ1-2, with a possible D match to TRBD1 (5 bases). V was trimmed by 5 bases and J by 4 bases, leaving 11 bases between them. Germline V CDR1 and CDR2: PRHDT, FYEKMQ (reference sequence). The CDR3 loop spans 13 amino acids. The chain's CDR3 is CASSAGHLYGYTF. Written as DNA, the CDR3 is TGTGCCAGCAGCGCAGGACACCTCTATGGCTACACCTTC.

This sequence joins TRBV7-2 and TRBJ2-2; possible D gene TRBD2, 6 bases. V dropped 5 bases and J dropped 1 base, with 20 bases sitting between them. The germline gives CDR1 SGHTA, CDR2 FQGNSA. This CDR3 comprises 18 residues. CDR3 sequence reads: CASSPLRGAGRNTGELFF. CDR3 sequence (DNA): TGTGCCAGCAGCCCCCTTCGGGGTGCGGGAAGGAACACCGGGGAGCTGTTTTTT. The variable domain in full, completed from reference TRBV7-2 and TRBJ2-2, reads GAGVSQSPSNKVTEKGKDVELRCDPISGHTALYWYRQSLGQGLEFLIYFQGNSAPDKSGLPSDRFSAERTGGSVSTLTIQRTQQEDSAVYLCASSPLRGAGRNTGELFFGEGSRLTVL.

This clone was detected only a few times. The chain carries TRBV5-1 and TRBJ2-2; possibly TRBD1 for D (6 bases). Germline CDR1 is SGHRS and CDR2 is YFSETQ. The CDR3 totals 14 residues. V was trimmed by 5 bases and J by 4 bases, leaving 12 bases between them. CDR3 DNA: TGCGCCAGCAGAGTACAGGGATCCACCGGGGAGCTGTTTTTT. Protein sequence: CASRVQGSTGELFF.

The chain recombines TRBV19 with TRBJ1-1; D ambiguous. V lost 2 bases, J lost 0 bases, and 7 bases lay in between. This CDR3 is 14 amino acids long. CDR1 and CDR2 (germline): LNHDA, SQIVND (reference sequence). This chain's CDR3 is CASSIYELNTEAFF. CDR3 coding DNA: TGTGCCAGTAGTATATATGAGTTGAACACTGAAGCTTTCTTT.

This chain joins TRBV18 and TRBJ1-1, with a tentative D call TRBD1 (5 bases). This CDR3 region has 12 residues. Trimming left V 8 bases short and J 4 bases short, with 11 bases between. Germline CDR1 KGHSH, CDR2 LQKENI. The CDR3 spells CASRSQGTEAFF. The CDR3 nucleotides are TGTGCCAGCCGTTCCCAGGGCACTGAAGCTTTCTTT.

The DNA for the CDR3 is TGTGCCAGCGGACACTCCGAGTCCTCATTTTCCAGCCAAGAGACCCAGTACTTC. The encoded protein is CASGHSESSFSSQETQYF. The V and J genes are TRBV2 and TRBJ2-5, with a tentative D call TRBD1 (5 bases). The V end lost 8 bases, the J end lost 1 base, and 26 bases lay between the germline ends. CDR3 size: 18 residues. Germline V gene sequence: CDR1 SNHLY, CDR2 FYNNEI.

The chain uses TRBV6-5 and TRBJ1-1; D call uncertain. The V gene's germline CDR1 is MNHEY and CDR2 SVGAGI. V lost 6 bases to trimming and J lost 7 bases, with 12 bases between them. The CDR3 is 12 amino acids. CDR3 amino acids: CASSKDRGEAFF. The CDR3 nucleotides read TGTGCCAGCAGCAAAGACCGAGGTGAAGCTTTCTTT.

In its sample, this clone was seen a few times. The V gene is TRBV18, the J gene TRBJ2-5; a weak D match, TRBD1 (5 bases). The CDR3 extends over 13 amino acids. From germline, CDR1 is KGHSH and CDR2 LQKENI. V gave up 2 bases and J gave up 3 bases, with 7 bases separating them. The CDR3 bases are TGTGCCAGCTCACCAGGGGCCAAAGAGACCCAGTACTTC. It yields the protein CASSPGAKETQYF.

The rearrangement joins TRBV29-1 to TRBJ2-1, with 9 bases fitting TRBD2. CDR1 and CDR2 from the germline V gene are SQVTM and ANQGSEA. The CDR3 sequence is 15 residues long. V lost 6 bases to trimming and J lost 0 bases; unmatched junction nucleotides: 6. The DNA for the CDR3 is TGCAGCGTCCAAAGTAGCGGGAGCTCCTACAATGAGCAGTTCTTC. Translating gives CSVQSSGSSYNEQFF.

This clone came up a few times. Distinct nucleotide sequences in the sample also encode this CDR3. The chain has TRBV9 and TRBJ2-1, with TRBD1 as a possible D gene (6 bases). The germline V gene has CDR1 SGDLS and CDR2 YYNGEE. The CDR3 has 13 amino acids. V was clipped by 2 bases and J by 5 bases, with 8 bases between them. CDR3 coding DNA: TGTGCCAGCAGCGTCGGACAGCACAATGAGCAGTTCTTC. Its protein is CASSVGQHNEQFF.

The V and J genes are TRBV18 and TRBJ1-2; tentatively, D is TRBD1 (5 bases). CDR3 length equals 16 residues. Germline CDR1 KGHSH, CDR2 LQKENI. Trimming cost V 1 base and J 7 bases, with 19 bases left between them. The DNA of the CDR3 is TGTGCCAGCTCACCACGCCGCAGGGATGCCCCGGGTGGCTACACCTTC. Translating gives CASSPRRRDAPGGYTF.

This chain connects TRBV18 to TRBJ2-7; 8 nucleotides match TRBD2. Germline V gives CDR1 KGHSH, CDR2 LQKENI. The CDR3 length is 15 residues. The trim removed 2 bases at V and 4 bases at J, leaving 7 bases unmatched. CDR3 residues: CASSPAASGLYEQYF. CDR3 nucleotides: TGTGCCAGCTCACCAGCGGCTAGCGGGTTGTACGAGCAGTACTTC.

This sequence joins TRBV29-1 and TRBJ2-3; 8 bases line up with TRBD2. The CDR3 covers 15 residues. V gave up 2 bases and J gave up 2 bases; unmatched junction bases: 6. The germline gives CDR1 SQVTM, CDR2 ANQGSEA. For the CDR3, the DNA is TGCAGCGTTGAAACCTCGGGGGGGGACACAGATACGCAGTATTTT. This encodes CSVETSGGDTDTQYF.

This chain uses TRBV4-2 with TRBJ2-7; possibly TRBD2 for D (6 bases). The CDR3 runs to 15 residues. V shed 0 bases and J shed 0 bases, with 9 bases lying between them. Germline values: CDR1 LGHNA, CDR2 YNFKEQ. The CDR3 DNA reads as TGTGCCAGCAGCCAAGATGTGGGGGGCTCCTACGAGCAGTACTTC. This translates into CASSQDVGGSYEQYF.